A single sample gave rise to the 31 T cell receptor beta chains below, sequenced in a study of cytomegalovirus exposure and HLA in healthy donors (dated by TCRdb to the late 2010s). Preparation of the library involved the immunoSEQ multiplex PCR assay. A mixture of 60 forward primers for TCR Vbeta segments and 13 reverse primers for TCR Jbeta segments was used in the multiplex PCR. Imported from immuneACCESS, the table was reduced by TCRdb to in-frame sequences with V and J called. These copies leave out some clones; in studies compared against another copy, an unresolved V gene accounts for under half, and the cause of the remainder is not known. A total of some 150,000 clones appear in this sample, more than 70% of them only once. Less than 2% of the sample goes to the ten largest clones. The sample was PBMCs. The receptor source for this set is a male donor in good health and CMV-seronegative.

V is TRBV19 and J is TRBJ1-1; D is unclear. Germline loops: CDR1 LNHDA, CDR2 SQIVND (reference sequence). There are 13 residues in the CDR3. The V and J ends lost 6 bases and 1 base respectively, with 9 bases between them. CDR3 protein: CASRRVQNTEAFF. The CDR3, as DNA: TGTGCCAGTAGAAGAGTGCAGAACACTGAAGCTTTCTTT. The variable domain in full, completed from reference TRBV19 and TRBJ1-1, reads DGGITQSPKYLFRKEGQNVTLSCEQNLNHDAMYWYRQDPGQGLRLIYYSQIVNDFQKGDIAEGYSVSREKKESFPLTVTSAQKNPTAFYLCASRRVQNTEAFFGQGTRLTVV.

The rearrangement links TRBV28 to TRBJ1-1; D is possibly TRBD1 (6 bases). With 8 bases removed from V and 0 bases from J, the gap between germline ends came to 13 bases. Germline loops: CDR1 MDHEN, CDR2 SYDVKM. The CDR3 spans 14 residues. The CDR3 here is CASASGAMNTEAFF. CDR3 coding DNA: TGTGCCAGCGCGTCAGGGGCAATGAACACTGAAGCTTTCTTT.

This chain joins TRBV6-6 and TRBJ2-5, with 12 bases matching TRBD2. The germline V gene encodes CDR1 MNHNY and CDR2 SVGAGI (reference sequence). With 6 bases clipped from V and 3 bases from J, the junction kept 2 bases outside the gene matches. This CDR3 is built from 14 residues. The CDR3 nucleotides read TGTGCCAGCAGAAGGACTAGCGGGGAAGAGACCCAGTACTTC. Its protein is CASRRTSGEETQYF.

The rearrangement joins TRBV5-4 to TRBJ2-3, with D possibly being TRBD2 (5 bases). The CDR3 contains 15 residues. The V end was cut by 2 bases, the J end by 2 bases, with 12 bases between. Per the germline V gene, CDR1 is SGHNT and CDR2 is YYREEE (reference sequence). The CDR3 sequence: CASSFDGVLTDTQYF. CDR3 nucleotide sequence: TGTGCCAGCAGCTTTGACGGGGTACTCACAGATACGCAGTATTTT.

The chain combines TRBV4-1 with TRBJ2-5; 8 positions agree with TRBD1. Trimming at V came to 5 bases and at J to 7 bases, leaving 9 bases not matched to a gene. CDR3 length: 14 amino acids. Germline CDR1 reads MGHRA; CDR2 reads YSYEKL. The CDR3 loop reads CASSETGVEWTQYF. The CDR3 bases are TGCGCCAGCAGCGAGACAGGGGTTGAATGGACCCAGTACTTC.

This rearrangement joins TRBV19 to TRBJ2-5, with D possibly matching TRBD1 (5 bases). V was shortened by 0 bases and J by 8 bases, with 19 bases between the two germline ends. CDR1 LNHDA and CDR2 SQIVND come from the germline V gene (reference sequence). CDR3 size: 16 residues. Written as DNA, the CDR3 is TGTGCCAGTAGTATAGATCCCGACAGACCCTCTGGAACCCAGTACTTC. Translated, it gives CASSIDPDRPSGTQYF.

This clone was seen just once. The V and J genes are TRBV11-2 and TRBJ1-4, with 8 bases that match TRBD1. Unmatched junction bases numbered 11, after V lost 5 bases and J lost 0 bases. Germline CDR1 and CDR2: SGHAT and FQNNGV. CDR3 length equals 18 residues. In DNA form, the CDR3 reads TGTGCCAGCAGCACACGTCCCGGGACAGGTGCAACTAATGAAAAACTGTTTTTT. Protein sequence: CASSTRPGTGATNEKLFF.

The chain has TRBV4-3 and TRBJ1-1; maybe TRBD1 (5 bases). The V and J ends lost 2 bases and 5 bases respectively, with 12 bases between them. This CDR3 has 14 residues. Germline V gene data show CDR1 as LGHNA and CDR2 as YSLEER. The CDR3 spells CASSQSRQITEAFF. The CDR3 DNA reads as TGCGCCAGCAGCCAATCAAGACAGATAACTGAAGCTTTCTTT.

Only a few counts were recorded for this clone. The V call is TRBV6-4, the J call TRBJ2-3; D not certain. The CDR3 spans 13 residues. In germline, CDR1 is MRHNA, CDR2 SNTAGT. The V and J ends lost 3 bases and 0 bases respectively, with 4 bases between them. Here the CDR3 reads CASSEASTDTQYF. The CDR3 bases are TGTGCCAGCAGTGAAGCTAGCACAGATACGCAGTATTTT.

This clone was seen a few times. This rearrangement joins TRBV4-1 to TRBJ2-2; D is possibly TRBD2 (7 bases). V was cut by 0 bases and J by 7 bases, with 15 bases left in between. The CDR3 loop spans 16 amino acids. CDR1 is MGHRA, CDR2 YSYEKL, per germline. CDR3 DNA sequence: TGCGCCAGCAGCCAAGACGCAGGGAGGGGGAACGGGGAGCTGTTTTTT. Its protein is CASSQDAGRGNGELFF.

J is TRBJ1-2 and V is TRBV5-5; D perhaps matches TRBD1 (6 bases). V was clipped by 2 bases and J by 3 bases, with 23 bases between them. This CDR3 is built from 18 residues. CDR1 and CDR2 (germline): SGHKS, YYEKEE (reference sequence). The CDR3, as DNA: TGTGCCAGCAGCTTACGGGACAACTCTCCCTGGATAGACTATGGCTACACCTTC. This encodes CASSLRDNSPWIDYGYTF.

As for this clone: The junction shows a germline mismatch at one end, possibly a read error. The chain joins TRBV28 to TRBJ1-1; possible D gene TRBD1, 5 bases. There are 14 residues in the CDR3. Per the germline V gene, CDR1 is MDHEN and CDR2 is SYDVKM. CDR3 in DNA: TGTACCAGCAAGGAGGGGACCGGGAACACTGAAGCTTTCTTT. Its translation: CTSKEGTGNTEAFF.

The chain employs TRBV4-1 and TRBJ2-5, with TRBD2 as a possible D gene (6 bases). Germline lookup yields CDR1 MGHRA and CDR2 YSYEKL. The length of the CDR3 is 15 residues. V was clipped by 0 bases and J by 6 bases, with 14 bases between them. CDR3 nucleotides: TGCGCCAGCAGCCAAGAACCGGGACTTGATAAGACCCAGTACTTC. Protein sequence: CASSQEPGLDKTQYF.

CDR3: CASSIDRRGTEAFF. The DNA for the CDR3 is TGTGCCAGTAGTATAGATCGGAGGGGCACTGAAGCTTTCTTT. The chain carries TRBV19 and TRBJ1-1; perhaps TRBD1 as D (5 bases). The CDR3 consists of 14 residues. Trimming removed 0 bases from V and 4 bases from J, with 9 bases in between. Germline V gene lookup returns CDR1 LNHDA and CDR2 SQIVND (reference sequence).

This chain connects TRBV4-2 to TRBJ2-2, with a possible D match to TRBD2 (6 bases). Per the germline V gene, CDR1 is LGHNA and CDR2 is YNFKEQ. This CDR3 has 14 amino acids. Deletions cut 0 bases from V and 8 bases from J, with 10 bases between. The CDR3 nucleotides are TGTGCCAGCAGCCAAGATCGCGGGACTGGGGAGCTGTTTTTT. This sequence encodes CASSQDRGTGELFF.

The V call is TRBV7-9, the J call TRBJ2-7, with TRBD1 as a possible D gene (6 bases). From germline, CDR1 is SEHNR and CDR2 FQNEAQ (reference sequence). The CDR3 loop spans 13 amino acids. Trimming took off 3 bases at V and 8 bases at J, with 14 bases between the two ends. Here the CDR3 DNA reads TGTGCCAGCAGCTTTCCGCTTACAGGGCAGCAGTACTTC. Protein product: CASSFPLTGQQYF. Together with reference TRBV7-9 and TRBJ2-7, the CDR3 gives the full variable domain: DTGVSQNPRHKITKRGQNVTFRCDPISEHNRLYWYRQTLGQGPEFLTYFQNEAQLEKSRLLSDRFSAERPKGSFSTLEIQRTEQGDSAMYLCASSFPLTGQQYFGPGTRLTVT.

This clone was observed a few times. Additional DNA sequences in this sample encode the identical CDR3. The V and J genes are TRBV5-1 and TRBJ1-1; D gene uncertain. Between the trimmed V and J ends, which lost 0 bases and 5 bases, there was a span of 8 bases. The CDR3 is 13 amino acids. Germline values: CDR1 SGHRS, CDR2 YFSETQ. CDR3 in DNA: TGCGCCAGCAGCTTGGACGCCGGGACTGAAGCTTTCTTT. Encoded protein: CASSLDAGTEAFF.

The chain is built from TRBV4-3 and TRBJ2-2; D is possibly TRBD1 (6 bases). V lost 4 bases and J 2 bases, leaving 14 bases between the germline ends. The CDR3 spans 16 residues. Germline V gives CDR1 LGHNA, CDR2 YSLEER. The DNA of the CDR3 is TGCGCCAGCAGCCTAAACAGGGACCCTAACACCGGGGAGCTGTTTTTT. Residues: CASSLNRDPNTGELFF.

The V gene is TRBV10-2, the J gene TRBJ2-5; tentative D call: TRBD2 (5 bases). Trimming left V 4 bases short and J 5 bases short, with 14 bases between. The CDR3 runs to 14 residues. Germline loops: CDR1 WSHSY, CDR2 SAAADI. This chain's CDR3 is CASSVSGVRETQYF. The DNA of the CDR3 is TGCGCCAGCAGTGTATCCGGGGTTAGGGAGACCCAGTACTTC.

The table lists this clone with a count of one. This CDR3 is also generated by other DNA sequences in the sample. V gene TRBV30 combines with J gene TRBJ2-2; D might be TRBD1 (6 bases). V was shortened by 1 base and J by 5 bases, with 8 bases between the two germline ends. Germline V lookup: CDR1 GTSNPN, CDR2 SVGIG (reference sequence). This CDR3 spans 13 amino acids. CDR3 coding DNA: TGTGCCTGGAGTGCACAGGGAACCGGGGAGCTGTTTTTT. This sequence encodes CAWSAQGTGELFF.

The genes are TRBV9 and TRBJ1-1, with 9 bases identical to TRBD1. Germline CDR1 reads SGDLS; CDR2 reads YYNGEE. Trimming took 4 bases from V and 5 from J; bases not matched to a gene: 6. The CDR3 length is 14 residues. CDR3 DNA: TGTGCCAGCAGCCTCACAGGGGGCGCGACTGAAGCTTTCTTT. This codes for CASSLTGGATEAFF.

The CDR3 spells CASSLGGGSTDTQYF. The CDR3 nucleotides are TGTGCCAGCAGCTTAGGCGGGGGGTCCACAGATACGCAGTATTTT. The gene calls are TRBV11-2 and TRBJ2-3; 8 nucleotides line up with TRBD2. V dropped 1 base and J dropped 2; count of bases not matched to a gene: 2. Germline CDR1 is SGHAT and CDR2 is FQNNGV. This CDR3 has 15 amino acids.

This clone was picked up a small number of times. V gene TRBV6-5 combines with J gene TRBJ2-1, with 7 bases lining up with TRBD1. After removal of 6 bases from V and 1 base from J, the junction contained 3 bases not matched to a gene. CDR1 and CDR2 from the germline V gene are MNHEY and SVGAGI. The CDR3 extends over 14 amino acids. CDR3 loop: CASRDRESYNEQFF. For the CDR3, the DNA is TGTGCCAGCAGAGACAGGGAGTCCTACAATGAGCAGTTCTTC.

The genes are TRBV6-1 and TRBJ2-7; 8 bases map to TRBD2. J lost 0 bases, V lost 4 bases, and 11 bases had no gene match. The CDR3 runs 17 residues. The V gene's germline CDR1 is MNHNS and CDR2 SASEGT. The DNA for the CDR3 is TGTGCCAGCAGTGCCCTCGCGGGGGGCTATAGCTCCTACGAGCAGTACTTC. Amino acids: CASSALAGGYSSYEQYF.

This chain uses TRBV25-1 with TRBJ1-5; 8 positions match TRBD1. Looked up from germline, CDR1 is MGHDK and CDR2 is SYGVNS. V trimming: 7 bases; J trimming: 1 base; junction bases outside the gene matches: 0. This CDR3 has 13 residues. The CDR3: CASTGGSNQPQHF. In DNA, the CDR3 is TGTGCCAGCACAGGGGGCAGCAATCAGCCCCAGCATTTT.

The chain couples TRBV7-6 to TRBJ2-5; weak D call: TRBD1 (6 bases). The CDR3 covers 12 residues. Germline CDR1 SGHVS, CDR2 FNYEAQ. Trimming pared 5 bases from V and 7 bases from J, leaving 11 bases between. CDR3 amino acids: CASSQGGGTQYF. CDR3 nucleotide sequence: TGTGCCAGCAGCCAAGGGGGTGGGACCCAGTACTTC.

J is TRBJ1-6 and V is TRBV5-1, with 12 bases aligning to TRBD1. The CDR3 is 16 residues long. The trim removed 0 bases at V and 9 bases at J, leaving 4 bases unmatched. CDR1 and CDR2 from the germline V gene are SGHRS and YFSETQ. The CDR3 DNA reads TGCGCCAGCAGCTTGGCCTGGGGACAGGGGGCTTCACCCCTCCACTTT. Encoded protein: CASSLAWGQGASPLHF.

CDR3 in DNA: TGCGCCAGCAGCTTGTCAGGGGTCCTCACTGAAGCTTTCTTT. Encoded protein: CASSLSGVLTEAFF. The chain carries TRBV5-1 and TRBJ1-1, with D perhaps TRBD1 (6 bases). This CDR3 is 14 amino acids long. The V and J ends lost 1 base and 4 bases respectively, with 11 bases between them. Germline CDR1 is SGHRS and CDR2 is YFSETQ.

This clone has a handful of counts. Other DNA sequences in this sample translate to the same CDR3. The CDR3 spells CSARTGAYEQYF. The CDR3 DNA follows: TGCAGCGCAAGGACAGGGGCCTACGAGCAGTACTTC. The chain has TRBV29-1 and TRBJ2-7; 9 bases are shared with TRBD1. The V gene's germline CDR1 is SQVTM and CDR2 ANQGSEA. The CDR3 extends over 12 amino acids. V lost 7 bases and J lost 2; bases outside the gene matches: 3.

This clone appeared a single time. The rearrangement joins TRBV25-1 to TRBJ2-3; D may be TRBD1 (5 bases). CDR1 is MGHDK and CDR2 is SYGVNS in the germline V gene. This CDR3 has 13 amino acids. V shed 11 bases and J shed 4 bases, with 16 bases lying between them. CDR3 bases: TGTGCCGGGGCGGCGCAGTACTCAGATACGCAGTATTTT. Encoded protein: CAGAAQYSDTQYF.

This clone was seen just once. The chain employs TRBV27 and TRBJ2-7; tentatively, D is TRBD1 (6 bases). Trimming removed 11 bases at V and 2 bases at J, with 16 bases between. Germline V gene sequence: CDR1 MNHEY, CDR2 SMNVEV (reference sequence). The CDR3 consists of 13 residues. In nucleotides, the CDR3 is TGTGCCGTACAGGGCCGGGCGACCTACGAGCAGTACTTC. The encoded protein is CAVQGRATYEQYF.